Listed here is a single TCR beta chain. The antigen remains undetermined. This specimen belongs to a study of CD8 T cells in ankylosing spondylitis. The authors made TCR beta libraries by quantitative 5'-RACE with molecular barcodes. TCRdb reanalysed the 5' RACE reads using MiXCR and keeps one entry per CDR3 protein. The table lists 200,000 to 250,000 distinct CDR3 sequences, more than 9% of them singletons. Study results and caveats: Previously reported in reactive arthritis synovial fluid and blood were some of the motif variants. There was a TCR beta motif, made of several highly homologous variants, that appeared characteristic of ankylosing spondylitis blood.

V lost 2 bases and J 5 bases, leaving 6 bases between the germline ends. The CDR3 contains 12 residues. The germline gives CDR1 DFQATT, CDR2 SNEGSKA (reference sequence). The sequenced material came from blood, either unsorted or a sorted T cell fraction (not recorded which). The chain couples TRBV20-1 to TRBJ1-4; D gene ambiguous. The receptor was derived from a male donor with ankylosing spondylitis or in good health (not recorded which). This chain's CDR3 is CSARRANEKLFF. CDR3 nucleotide sequence: TGCAGTGCTAGAAGGGCGAATGAAAAACTGTTTTTT.